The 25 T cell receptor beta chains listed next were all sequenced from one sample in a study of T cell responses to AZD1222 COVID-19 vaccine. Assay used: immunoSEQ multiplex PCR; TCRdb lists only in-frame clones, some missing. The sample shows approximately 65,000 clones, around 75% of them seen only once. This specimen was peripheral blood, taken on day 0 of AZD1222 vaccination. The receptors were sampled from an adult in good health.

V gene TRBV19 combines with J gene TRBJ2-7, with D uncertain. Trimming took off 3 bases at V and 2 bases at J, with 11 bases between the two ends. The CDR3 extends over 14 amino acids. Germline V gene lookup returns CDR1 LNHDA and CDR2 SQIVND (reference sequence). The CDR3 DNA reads TGTGCCAGTAGTATGCGAGTTTTCCCCTACGAGCAGTACTTC. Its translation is CASSMRVFPYEQYF.

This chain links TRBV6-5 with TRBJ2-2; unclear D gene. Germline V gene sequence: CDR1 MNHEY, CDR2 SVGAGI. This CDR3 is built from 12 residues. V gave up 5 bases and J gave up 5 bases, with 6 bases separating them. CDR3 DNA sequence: TGTGCCAGCAGTCCCCAGACCGGGGAGCTGTTTTTT. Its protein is CASSPQTGELFF.

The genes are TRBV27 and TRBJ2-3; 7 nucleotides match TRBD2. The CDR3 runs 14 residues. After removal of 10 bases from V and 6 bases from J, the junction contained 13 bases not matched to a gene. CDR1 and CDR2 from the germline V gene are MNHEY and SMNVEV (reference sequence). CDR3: CANEPGEGSDTQYF. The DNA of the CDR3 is TGTGCCAATGAACCGGGGGAGGGTTCCGATACGCAGTATTTT.

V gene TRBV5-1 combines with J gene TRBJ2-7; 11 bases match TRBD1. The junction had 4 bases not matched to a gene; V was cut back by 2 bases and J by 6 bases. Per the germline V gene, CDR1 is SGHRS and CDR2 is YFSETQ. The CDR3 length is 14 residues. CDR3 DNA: TGCGCCAGCAGCTTTGGACAGGGGGCGCCCGAGCAGTACTTC. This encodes CASSFGQGAPEQYF.

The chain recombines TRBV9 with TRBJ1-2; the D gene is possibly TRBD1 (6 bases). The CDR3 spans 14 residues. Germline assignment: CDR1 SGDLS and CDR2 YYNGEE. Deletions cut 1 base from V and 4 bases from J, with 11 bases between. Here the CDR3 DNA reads TGTGCCAGCAGCGTACTGACAGGACCCTATGGCTACACCTTC. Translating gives CASSVLTGPYGYTF.

Here the CDR3 reads CASSPYSGGALPGELFF. The CDR3 nucleotides are TGTGCCAGCTCCCCGTATAGCGGGGGGGCCTTACCCGGGGAGCTGTTTTTT. This chain links TRBV11-3 with TRBJ2-2; TRBD2 aligns across 11 bases. CDR1 is SGHNT and CDR2 is YENEEA in the germline V gene. The CDR3 length is 17 residues. V lost 8 bases, J lost 6 bases, and 14 bases stayed unmatched.

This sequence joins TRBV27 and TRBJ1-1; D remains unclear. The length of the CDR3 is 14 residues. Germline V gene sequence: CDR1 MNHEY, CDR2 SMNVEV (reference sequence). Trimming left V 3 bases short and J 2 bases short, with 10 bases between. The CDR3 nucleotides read TGTGCCAGCAGTTTTTCACTGCTAAACACTGAAGCTTTCTTT. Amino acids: CASSFSLLNTEAFF.

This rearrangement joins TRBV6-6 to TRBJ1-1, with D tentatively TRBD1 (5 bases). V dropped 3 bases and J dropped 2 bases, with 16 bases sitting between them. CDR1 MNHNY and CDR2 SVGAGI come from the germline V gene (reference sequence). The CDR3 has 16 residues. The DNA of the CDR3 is TGTGCCAGCAGTTATCTTGCTAGGGGTACTAACACTGAAGCTTTCTTT. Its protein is CASSYLARGTNTEAFF.

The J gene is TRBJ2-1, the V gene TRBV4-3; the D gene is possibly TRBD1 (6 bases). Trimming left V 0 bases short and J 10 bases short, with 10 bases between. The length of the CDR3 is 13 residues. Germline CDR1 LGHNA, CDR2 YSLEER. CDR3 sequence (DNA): TGCGCCAGCAGCCAAGATGAGGGACACGAGCAGTTCTTC. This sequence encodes CASSQDEGHEQFF.

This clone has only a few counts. CDR3 region: CASSPSPQGIVEAFF. The CDR3 DNA sequence: TGCGCCAGCAGCCCCTCACCGCAGGGGATAGTTGAAGCTTTCTTT. This chain connects TRBV4-3 to TRBJ1-1; D might be TRBD1 (6 bases). This CDR3 has 15 residues. Trimming removed 4 bases from V and 7 bases from J, with 19 bases in between. Germline V lookup: CDR1 LGHNA, CDR2 YSLEER.

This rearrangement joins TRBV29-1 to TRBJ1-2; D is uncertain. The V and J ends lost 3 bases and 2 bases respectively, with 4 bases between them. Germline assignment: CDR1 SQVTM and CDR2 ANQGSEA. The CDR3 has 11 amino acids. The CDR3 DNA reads TGCAGCGTTGAGGAGAACTATGGCTACACCTTC. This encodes CSVEENYGYTF.

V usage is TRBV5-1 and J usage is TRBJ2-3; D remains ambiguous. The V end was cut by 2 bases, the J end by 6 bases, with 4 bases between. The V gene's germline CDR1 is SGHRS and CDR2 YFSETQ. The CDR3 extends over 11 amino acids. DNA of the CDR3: TGCGCCAGCAGCTTCGAGGATACGCAGTATTTT. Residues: CASSFEDTQYF.

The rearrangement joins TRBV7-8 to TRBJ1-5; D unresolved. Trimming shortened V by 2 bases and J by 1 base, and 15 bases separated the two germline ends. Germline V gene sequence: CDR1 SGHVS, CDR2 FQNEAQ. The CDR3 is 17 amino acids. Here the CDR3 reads CASSLSEVGVSNQPQHF. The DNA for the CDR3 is TGTGCCAGCAGCTTATCTGAGGTTGGGGTGAGCAATCAGCCCCAGCATTTT.

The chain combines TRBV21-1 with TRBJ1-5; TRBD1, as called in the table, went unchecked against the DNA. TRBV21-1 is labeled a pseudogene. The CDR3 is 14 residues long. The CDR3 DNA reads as TGTGCCAGCAAGGGGACAGGGAGAGACCAGCCCCAGCATTTT. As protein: CASKGTGRDQPQHF.

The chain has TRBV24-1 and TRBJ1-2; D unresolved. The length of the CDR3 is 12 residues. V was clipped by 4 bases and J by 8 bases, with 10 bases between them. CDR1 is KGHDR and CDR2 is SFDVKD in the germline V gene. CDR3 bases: TGTGCCACCAGTGAATCTCTAGGGGGCTACACCTTC. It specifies CATSESLGGYTF.

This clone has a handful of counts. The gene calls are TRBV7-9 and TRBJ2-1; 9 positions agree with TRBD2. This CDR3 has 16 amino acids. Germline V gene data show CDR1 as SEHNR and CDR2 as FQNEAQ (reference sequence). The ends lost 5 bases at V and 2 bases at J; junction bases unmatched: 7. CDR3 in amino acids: CASSPYSGGAYNEQFF. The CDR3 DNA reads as TGTGCCAGCAGCCCGTATAGCGGGGGTGCCTACAATGAGCAGTTCTTC. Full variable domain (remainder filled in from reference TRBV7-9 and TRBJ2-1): DTGVSQNPRHKITKRGQNVTFRCDPISEHNRLYWYRQTLGQGPEFLTYFQNEAQLEKSRLLSDRFSAERPKGSFSTLEIQRTEQGDSAMYLCASSPYSGGAYNEQFFGPGTRLTVL.

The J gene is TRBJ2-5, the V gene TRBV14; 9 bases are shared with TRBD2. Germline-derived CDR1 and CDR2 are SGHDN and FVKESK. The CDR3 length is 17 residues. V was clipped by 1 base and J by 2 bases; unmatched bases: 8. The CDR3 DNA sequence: TGTGCCAGCAGCCAAGGGATTAGCGGGGGAGGACAAGAGACCCAGTACTTC. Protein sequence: CASSQGISGGGQETQYF.

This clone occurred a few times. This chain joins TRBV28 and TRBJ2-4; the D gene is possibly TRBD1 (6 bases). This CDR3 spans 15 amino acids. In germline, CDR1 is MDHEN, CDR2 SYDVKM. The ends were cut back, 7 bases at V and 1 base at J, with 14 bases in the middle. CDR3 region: CASKPPGAAKNIQYF. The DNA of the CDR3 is TGTGCCAGCAAACCTCCAGGGGCGGCCAAAAACATTCAGTACTTC.

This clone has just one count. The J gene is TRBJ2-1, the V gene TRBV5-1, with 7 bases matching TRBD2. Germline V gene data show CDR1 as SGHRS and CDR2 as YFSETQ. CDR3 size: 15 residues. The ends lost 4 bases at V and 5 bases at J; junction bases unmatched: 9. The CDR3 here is CASSQGGTGNNEQFF. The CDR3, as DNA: TGCGCCAGCAGCCAGGGAGGGACGGGTAACAATGAGCAGTTCTTC.

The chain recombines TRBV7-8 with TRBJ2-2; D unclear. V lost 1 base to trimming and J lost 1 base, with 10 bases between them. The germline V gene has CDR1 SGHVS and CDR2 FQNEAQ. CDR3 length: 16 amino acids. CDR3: CASSLDSPLNTGELFF. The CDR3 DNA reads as TGTGCCAGCAGCTTAGACTCCCCCCTGAACACCGGGGAGCTGTTTTTT.

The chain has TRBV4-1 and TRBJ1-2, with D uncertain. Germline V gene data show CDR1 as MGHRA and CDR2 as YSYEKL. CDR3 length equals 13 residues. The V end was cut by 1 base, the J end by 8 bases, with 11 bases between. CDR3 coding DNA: TGCGCCAGCAGCCAAGTCATACAGATGGGCTACACCTTC. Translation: CASSQVIQMGYTF.

CDR3 region: CASSPGLVGGTDTQYF. As DNA, the CDR3 is TGTGCCAGCAGCCCCGGACTGGTGGGTGGCACAGATACGCAGTATTTT. J is TRBJ2-3 and V is TRBV7-6, with D possibly being TRBD2 (5 bases). Germline CDR1 is SGHVS and CDR2 is FNYEAQ. Trimming pared 5 bases from V and 1 base from J, leaving 16 bases between. There are 16 residues in the CDR3.

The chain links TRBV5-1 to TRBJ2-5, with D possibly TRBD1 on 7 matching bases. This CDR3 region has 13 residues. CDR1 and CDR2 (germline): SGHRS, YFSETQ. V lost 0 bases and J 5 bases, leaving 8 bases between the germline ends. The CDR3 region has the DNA TGCGCCAGCAGCTTGGCAGGGGGGGAGACCCAGTACTTC. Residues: CASSLAGGETQYF.

CDR3 amino acids: CASSQRSGQGTSPLHF. CDR3 in DNA: TGTGCCAGCAGCCAGAGGTCGGGACAGGGGACTTCACCCCTCCACTTT. The chain couples TRBV3-1 (or the pseudogene TRBV3-2) to TRBJ1-6, with 10 bases matching TRBD1. V was pared by 3 bases and J by 9 bases, with 8 bases of the junction left unmatched. CDR3 length: 16 residues. CDR1 and CDR2 (germline): LGHDT, YNNKEL (reference sequence).

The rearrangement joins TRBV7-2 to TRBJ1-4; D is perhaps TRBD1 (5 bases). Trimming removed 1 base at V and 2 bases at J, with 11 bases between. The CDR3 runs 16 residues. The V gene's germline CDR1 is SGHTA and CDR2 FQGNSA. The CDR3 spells CASSLVWRGTNEKLFF. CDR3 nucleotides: TGTGCCAGCAGCTTAGTTTGGCGGGGCACTAATGAAAAACTGTTTTTT. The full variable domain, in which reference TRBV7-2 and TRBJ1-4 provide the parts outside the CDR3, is GAGVSQSPSNKVTEKGKDVELRCDPISGHTALYWYRQSLGQGLEFLIYFQGNSAPDKSGLPSDRFSAERTGGSVSTLTIQRTQQEDSAVYLCASSLVWRGTNEKLFFGSGTQLSVL.